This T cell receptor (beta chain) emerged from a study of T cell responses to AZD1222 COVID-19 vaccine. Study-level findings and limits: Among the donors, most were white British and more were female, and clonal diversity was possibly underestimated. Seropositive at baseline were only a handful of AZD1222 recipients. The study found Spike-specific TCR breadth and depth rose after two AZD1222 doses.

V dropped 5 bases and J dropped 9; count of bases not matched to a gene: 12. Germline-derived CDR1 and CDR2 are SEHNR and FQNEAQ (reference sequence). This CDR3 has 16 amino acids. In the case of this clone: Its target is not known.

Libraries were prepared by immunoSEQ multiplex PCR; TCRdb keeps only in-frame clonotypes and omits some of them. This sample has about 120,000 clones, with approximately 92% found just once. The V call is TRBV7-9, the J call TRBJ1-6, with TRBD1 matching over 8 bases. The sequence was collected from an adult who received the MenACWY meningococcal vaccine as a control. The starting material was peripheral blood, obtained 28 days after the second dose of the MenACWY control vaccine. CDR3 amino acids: CASSPPRQGTGSPLHF. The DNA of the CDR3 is TGTGCCAGCAGCCCACCGAGACAGGGGACTGGTTCACCCCTCCACTTT.